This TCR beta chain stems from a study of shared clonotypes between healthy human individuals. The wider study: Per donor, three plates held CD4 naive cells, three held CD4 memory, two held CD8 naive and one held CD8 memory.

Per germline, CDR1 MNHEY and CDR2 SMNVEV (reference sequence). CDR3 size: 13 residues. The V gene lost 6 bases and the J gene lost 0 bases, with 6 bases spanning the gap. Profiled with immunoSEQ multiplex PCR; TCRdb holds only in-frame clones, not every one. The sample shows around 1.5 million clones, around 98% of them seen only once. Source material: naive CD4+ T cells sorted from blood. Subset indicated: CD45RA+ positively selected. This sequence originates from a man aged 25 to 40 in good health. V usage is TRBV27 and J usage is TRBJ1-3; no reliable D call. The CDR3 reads CASRPYSGNTIYF. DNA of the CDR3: TGTGCCAGCAGACCCTACTCTGGAAACACCATATATTTT.